The 3 T cell receptor beta chains below come from one sample, sequenced in a study of response to subunit inactivated influenza vaccine. TCRdb re-derived calls from the RT-PCR reads in MiXCR, one entry per CDR3 protein. The repertoire holds 290,000 or so distinct CDR3 sequences, with 20% to 25% as singletons. Material: PBMCs from blood, obtained about 20 months after vaccination. These TCRs come from a man aged 50 to 75 who received an inactivated influenza vaccine.

The chain combines TRBV29-1 with TRBJ1-1, with D uncertain. The germline V and J ends were trimmed by 5 bases and 0 bases, with 10 bases remaining between them. Per germline, CDR1 SQVTM and CDR2 ANQGSEA. This CDR3 contains 13 residues. Here the CDR3 reads CSVKTEMNTEAFF. The CDR3 DNA reads as TGCAGCGTTAAGACCGAAATGAACACTGAAGCTTTCTTT.

The chain joins TRBV20-1 to TRBJ1-1; 10 bases match TRBD1. Per germline, CDR1 DFQATT and CDR2 SNEGSKA (reference sequence). V lost 6 bases to trimming and J lost 4 bases; unmatched junction nucleotides: 8. This CDR3 comprises 14 residues. In nucleotides, the CDR3 is TGCAGTGCGAGACAGGGGGCGCGTGGCACTGAAGCTTTCTTT. Amino acids: CSARQGARGTEAFF.

This clonotype has only a few counts. V gene TRBV6-2 or TRBV6-3 combines with J gene TRBJ2-1, with 8 nucleotides matching TRBD2. Per the germline V gene, CDR1 is MNHEY and CDR2 is SVGEGT. The CDR3 is 16 residues long. The trim removed 2 bases at V and 4 bases at J, leaving 7 bases unmatched. CDR3 loop: CASSYVAGRLYNEQFF. CDR3 nucleotide sequence: TGTGCCAGCAGTTACGTAGCGGGAAGACTTTACAATGAGCAGTTCTTC.